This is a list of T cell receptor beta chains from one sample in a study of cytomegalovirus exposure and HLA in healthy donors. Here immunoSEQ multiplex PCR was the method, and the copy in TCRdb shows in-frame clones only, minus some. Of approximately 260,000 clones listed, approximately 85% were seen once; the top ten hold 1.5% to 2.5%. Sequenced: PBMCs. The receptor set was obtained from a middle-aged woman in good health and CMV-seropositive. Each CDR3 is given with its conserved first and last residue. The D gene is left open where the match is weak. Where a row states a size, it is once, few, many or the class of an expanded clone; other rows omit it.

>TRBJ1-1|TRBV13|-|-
TGTGCCAGCAGCTTAGGGGCGGGGAACACTGAAGCTTTCTTT
CASSLGAGNTEAFF
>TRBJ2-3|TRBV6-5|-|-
TGTGCCAGCAAGGGCGGAGGGGCACATGGTACGCAGTATTTT
CASKGGGAHGTQYF
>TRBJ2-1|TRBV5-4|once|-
TGTGCCAGCAGCTTGGACGGTTCCCCACAGGAGCAGTTCTTC
CASSLDGSPQEQFF
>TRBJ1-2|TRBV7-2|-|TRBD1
TGTGCCAGCAGCTTAGTAGGTGGACAGGGCAGATCTGGCTACACCTTC
CASSLVGGQGRSGYTF
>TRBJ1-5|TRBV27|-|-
TGTGCCAGCAGGCTCGGACAGTCCAATCAGCCCCAGCATTTT
CASRLGQSNQPQHF
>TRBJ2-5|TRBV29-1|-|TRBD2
TGCAGCGTTGAAACGACTAGCGGAGAGACCCAGTACTTC
CSVETTSGETQYF
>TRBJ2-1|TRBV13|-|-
TGTGCCAGCAGCAGCGGACTCTCCTACAATGAGCAGTTCTTC
CASSSGLSYNEQFF
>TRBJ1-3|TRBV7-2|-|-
TGTGCCAGCAGCTTGGTACCCGGGGCTGGAAACACCATATATTTT
CASSLVPGAGNTIYF
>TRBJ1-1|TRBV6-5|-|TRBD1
TGTGCCAGCAGCTGGACAGGCGGATTTGAAGCTTTCTTT
CASSWTGGFEAFF
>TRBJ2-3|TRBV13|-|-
TGTGCCAGCAGCTTAATTGGCAGGGTGGAGGATACGCAGTATTTT
CASSLIGRVEDTQYF
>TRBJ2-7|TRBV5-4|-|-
TGTGCCAGCATCTCGTCCTACGAGCAGTACTTC
CASISSYEQYF
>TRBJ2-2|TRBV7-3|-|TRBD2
TGTGCCAGCAGCTTAAGCGGGAGGGGGACCGGGGAGCTGTTTTTT
CASSLSGRGTGELFF
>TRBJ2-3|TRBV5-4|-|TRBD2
TGTGCCAGCAGCTTGGCCGGTGGAGCGGGAGGACCAGATACGCAGTATTTT
CASSLAGGAGGPDTQYF
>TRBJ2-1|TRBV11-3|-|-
TGTGCCAGCAGCATTCGACTAGATTCCGGCAATGAGCAGTTCTTC
CASSIRLDSGNEQFF
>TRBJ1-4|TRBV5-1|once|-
TGCGCCAGCAGCTTGGGAGGTCGGGAACTGTTTTTT
CASSLGGRELFF
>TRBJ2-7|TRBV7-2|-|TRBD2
TGTGCCAGCAGCTTTGGGATAGTAGCGGGGGGATCCTCCTACGAGCAGTACTTC
CASSFGIVAGGSSYEQYF
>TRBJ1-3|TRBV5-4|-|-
TGTGCCAGCACGCGGGAACCGAGCTCTGGAAACACCATATATTTT
CASTREPSSGNTIYF
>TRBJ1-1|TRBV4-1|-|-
TGCGCCAGCAGCAGGGAGGGAGAAGCTTTCTTT
CASSREGEAFF
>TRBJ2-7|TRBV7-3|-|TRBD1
TGTGCCAGCAGCCTGACAGGGGGAAGCAGCGAGCAGTACTTC
CASSLTGGSSEQYF
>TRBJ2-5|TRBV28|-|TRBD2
TGTGCCAGCAGTTTCGGGGGGGAGACCCAGTACTTC
CASSFGGETQYF
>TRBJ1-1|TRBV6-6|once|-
TGTGCCAGCAGTTACTCGCCCCTAAGCACTGAAGCTTTCTTT
CASSYSPLSTEAFF
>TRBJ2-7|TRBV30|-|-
TGTGCCTGGAGTCTTCACAGGGACGAGCAGTACTTC
CAWSLHRDEQYF
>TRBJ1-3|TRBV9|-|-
TGTGCCAGCAGCGTAACGAACACCCCATTCCATTTT
CASSVTNTPFHF
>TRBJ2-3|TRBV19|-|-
TGTGCCAGTAGTTCTAACACCCGGGGGACGGATACGCAGTATTTT
CASSSNTRGTDTQYF
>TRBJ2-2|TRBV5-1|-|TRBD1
TGCGCCAGCAGCTGGGGGGACAGGGACACCGGGGAGCTGTTTTTT
CASSWGDRDTGELFF
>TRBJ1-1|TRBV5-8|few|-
TGTGCCAGCAGCCCACGAGGACGGACATTGAACACTGAAGCTTTCTTT
CASSPRGRTLNTEAFF
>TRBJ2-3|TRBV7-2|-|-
TGTGCCAGCAGCGCAGCTAGGAAAGATACGCAGTATTTT
CASSAARKDTQYF
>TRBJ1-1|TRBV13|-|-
TGTGCCAGCAGCACCGAAGGACAGTCGAACACTGAAGCTTTCTTT
CASSTEGQSNTEAFF
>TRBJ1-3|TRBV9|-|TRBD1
TGTGCCAGCAGTAGGACAGGGGATTCTGGAAACACCATATATTTT
CASSRTGDSGNTIYF